The 18 T cell receptor beta chains given below trace back to one sample, sequenced in a study of tumor-infiltrating lymphocytes in primary liver carcinoma. Both RNA and DNA were isolated together from around 20-30 mg of bulk tissue that had not been sorted. TCR beta cDNA was prepared out of roughly 490 ng total RNA by means of a constant-region primer. Employing slightly modified ARM-PCR, three nested multiplex PCR rounds were run, and these gave rise to the TCR beta libraries. Each of the first two PCR rounds ran 9 to 11 cycles with TRBV1-TRBV30 forward and C-beta reverse primers. Using its own MiXCR run on the multiplex PCR reads, TCRdb lists one record per CDR3 protein. Seen here are almost 55,000 distinct CDR3 sequences, roughly 77% observed once, and the top ten hold under 30%. Sample: liver tumor tissue from sampling region 2. Stated subset: tumor region T2, inferior pole. All receptors derive from a man aged 40-55 years with primary liver carcinoma and hepatitis B virus infection.

As for this clonotype: Since no conserved phenylalanine or tryptophan closes the CDR3, a read error is the likely cause. The CDR3 protein is CASSLGHSINIQYL. CDR3 DNA: TGTGCCAGCAGCTTGGGGCACAGCATAAACATCCAGTACTTA. The chain carries TRBV5-6 and TRBJ2-4; D unresolved. Germline V CDR1 and CDR2: SGHDT, YYEEEE. This CDR3 region has 14 residues.

This clonotype was detected only a few times. As DNA, the CDR3 is TGTGCCAGCAGTGGACATAGACAAGAGACCCAGTACTTC. Translated, it gives CASSGHRQETQYF. The rearrangement uses TRBV25-1 and TRBJ2-5, with D unresolved. The V end was cut by 4 bases, the J end by 2 bases, with 8 bases between. The germline gives CDR1 MGHDK, CDR2 SYGVNS. CDR3 size: 13 residues.

Comment on this clonotype: This may arise from a read error, as a much more abundant clone is one base away. V gene TRBV28 combines with J gene TRBJ2-7, with 14 bases fitting TRBD2. Trimming removed 7 bases from V and 6 bases from J; junction bases left unmatched: 8. Germline values: CDR1 MDHEN, CDR2 SYDVKM. There are 15 residues in the CDR3. The CDR3 loop reads CASTSWTSGRREQYF. DNA for the CDR3: TGTGCCAGCACTTCCTGGACTAGCGGGAGGCGCGAGCAGTACTTC.

As for this clonotype: The junction does not match germline at one end; this may be a read error. CDR3 sequence: CASGLRGQETQHF. CDR3 DNA sequence: TGTGCCAGCGGCCTGAGGGGGCAAGAGACCCAGCACTTC. The chain links TRBV5-4 to TRBJ2-5; 7 bases match TRBD1. Germline values: CDR1 SGHNT, CDR2 YYREEE (reference sequence). This CDR3 spans 13 amino acids.

Turning to this clonotype: Because the CDR3 is missing its conserved closing phenylalanine or tryptophan, this is likely a read error. V and J are TRBV5-1 and TRBJ2-2; a possible D gene is TRBD1 (6 bases). Per germline, CDR1 SGHRS and CDR2 YFSETQ. There are 17 residues in the CDR3. As DNA, the CDR3 is TGCGCCAGCAGCTGGGAGCCTGCAGGGGCGAACACCGGGGACCTGTTTTAT. It translates to CASSWEPAGANTGDLFY.

With regard to this clonotype: Mismatch with germline at one junction end may stem from a read error. The CDR3 DNA sequence: TGTGCCAGCAGTGAACGAGGGTCCTACGAGGAGTACTTC. Translated: CASSERGSYEEYF. The chain links TRBV6-1 to TRBJ2-7; tentative D call: TRBD2 (5 bases). This CDR3 contains 13 residues. Germline lookup yields CDR1 MNHNS and CDR2 SASEGT.

This chain links TRBV6-5 with TRBJ2-1; no definite D call. V dropped 0 bases and J dropped 3 bases, with 18 bases sitting between them. The CDR3 runs 18 residues. The germline CDR1 and CDR2 sequences are MNHEY and SVGAGI. CDR3 nucleotide sequence: TGTGCCAGCAGTTACTCAGGGCCGGCGGTCAGCGTCTACAATGAGCAGTTCTTC. As protein: CASSYSGPAVSVYNEQFF.

The chain joins TRBV12-3 or TRBV12-4 to TRBJ2-7; no reliable D call. The CDR3 spans 14 residues. V lost 8 bases to trimming and J lost 1 base, with 15 bases between them. CDR3 coding DNA: TGTGCCAGCGGTCCTCATAGGTTATCCTACGAGCAGTACTTC. The encoded protein is CASGPHRLSYEQYF.

A word on this clonotype: The junction and the germline gene differ at one end; a read error may be behind it. The rearrangement uses TRBV11-2 and TRBJ2-2, with D perhaps matching TRBD1 (6 bases). Germline assignment: CDR1 SGHAT and CDR2 FQNNGV. The CDR3 runs to 16 residues. CDR3 sequence reads: CACSSRQAPNTGELFF. The CDR3 DNA follows: TGTGCCTGCAGCTCCAGACAGGCTCCGAACACCGGGGAACTGTTTTTT. The variable domain in full, with the rest retrieved from reference TRBV11-2 and TRBJ2-2, is EAGVAQSPRYKIIEKRQSVAFWCNPISGHATLYWYQQILGQGPKLLIQFQNNGVVDDSQLPKDRFSAERLKGVDSTLKIQPAKLEDSAVYLCACSSRQAPNTGELFFGEGSRLTVL.

This clonotype was detected ten times or more. CDR3 in DNA: TGTGCCAGCAGTGAAGCGCTGGGGCGGGGGCCTGTTGAAGCTTTCTTT. Translation: CASSEALGRGPVEAFF. The chain combines TRBV6-1 with TRBJ1-1; D possibly corresponds to TRBD1 (6 bases). Trimming left V 0 bases short and J 7 bases short, with 18 bases between. CDR3 length: 16 residues. Germline V gene data show CDR1 as MNHNS and CDR2 as SASEGT.

The chain has TRBV6-5 and TRBJ2-1; no reliable D call. Germline CDR1 MNHEY, CDR2 SVGAGI. Trimming removed 2 bases from V and 3 bases from J, with 11 bases in between. This CDR3 is 15 amino acids long. In nucleotides, the CDR3 is TGTGCCAGCAGTTACGCGCTAGGAGACTACAATGAGCAGTTCTTC. Translated: CASSYALGDYNEQFF.

This clonotype was observed a few times. This could be a read error, since a much larger clone is one nucleotide away. This chain connects TRBV5-1 to TRBJ2-1; 9 bases fit TRBD2. This CDR3 has 15 residues. Germline CDR1 reads SGHRS; CDR2 reads YFSETQ. Here the CDR3 reads CASSPRLADFNGQFF. The CDR3 DNA sequence: TGCGCCAGCAGCCCCCGACTAGCGGACTTTAATGGGCAGTTCTTC.

With regard to this clonotype: An end of the junction differs from the germline gene, which may be a read error. The rearrangement joins TRBV11-2 to TRBJ1-4; tentatively, D is TRBD1 (5 bases). There are 14 residues in the CDR3. From germline, CDR1 is SGHAT and CDR2 FQNNGV. CDR3 bases: TGTGCCAGTAGCTTAGATGTTGGGGACGAAAAATTGTTTTTT. Residues: CASSLDVGDEKLFF. Full variable domain (outside the CDR3, taken from reference TRBV11-2 and TRBJ1-4): EAGVAQSPRYKIIEKRQSVAFWCNPISGHATLYWYQQILGQGPKLLIQFQNNGVVDDSQLPKDRFSAERLKGVDSTLKIQPAKLEDSAVYLCASSLDVGDEKLFFGSGTQLSVL.

The chain recombines TRBV28 with TRBJ2-1; 7 bases agree with TRBD2. The CDR3 covers 15 residues. After removal of 5 bases from V and 6 bases from J, the junction contained 10 bases not matched to a gene. Germline assignment: CDR1 MDHEN and CDR2 SYDVKM. This CDR3 is CASSVLYREVNEQFF. DNA for the CDR3: TGTGCCAGCAGTGTCCTCTACCGGGAGGTCAATGAGCAGTTCTTC. Combining the CDR3 with reference TRBV28 and TRBJ2-1 gives the whole variable domain DVKVTQSSRYLVKRTGEKVFLECVQDMDHENMFWYRQDPGLGLRLIYFSYDVKMKEKGDIPEGYSVSREKKERFSLILESASTNQTSMYLCASSVLYREVNEQFFGPGTRLTVL.

The rearrangement uses TRBV6-5 and TRBJ2-5; D unclear. The ends were cut back, 7 bases at V and 14 bases at J, with 23 bases in the middle. Germline CDR1 reads MNHEY; CDR2 reads SVGAGI. There are 13 residues in the CDR3. CDR3 sequence: CASNKGSRETQYF. As DNA, the CDR3 is TGTGCCAGCAATAAAGGCAGTCGAGAGACACAATACTTC.

About this clonotype itself: A read error may account for a junction end that differs from germline. The chain employs TRBV6-1 and TRBJ2-2; tentatively, D is TRBD2 (5 bases). The CDR3 is 14 residues long. Germline loops: CDR1 MNHNS, CDR2 SASEGT. The CDR3 is CASKRYHITGELFF. The DNA of the CDR3 is TGTGCCAGCAAGCGCTACCATATCACCGGGGAACTGTTTTTT.

For this clonotype: The junction departs from germline at one end; a sequencing error may be responsible. The gene calls are TRBV30 and TRBJ2-1; maybe TRBD2 (5 bases). CDR1 and CDR2 (germline): GTSNPN, SVGIG (reference sequence). The CDR3 spans 12 residues. The CDR3 loop is CAWIVRGNEQFF. As DNA, the CDR3 is TGTGCCTGGATTGTACGGGGTAATGAGCAATTCTTC.

The chain is built from TRBV11-1 and TRBJ2-1; tentative D call: TRBD1 (5 bases). In germline, CDR1 is SGHAT, CDR2 FQDESV (reference sequence). Between the trimmed V and J ends, which lost 4 bases and 4 bases, there was a span of 17 bases. CDR3 length equals 16 residues. CDR3: CASSYSTGGSYNEQFF. The DNA for the CDR3 is TGTGCCAGCAGCTATTCTACAGGTGGCAGTTACAATGAGCAGTTCTTC.